Listed here is a single T cell receptor beta chain. Its antigen is as yet unknown. The data were taken from a study of cytomegalovirus exposure and HLA in healthy donors. For the study at large: A previous analysis identified 117 million unique TCR beta sequences derived from some 170 million T cells. The study, taken as a whole, reports: Among TCR beta chains, those listed as cytomegalovirus-associated numbered approximately 150. As a later analysis showed, a missense DCLRE1C variant was linked to trimming of TCR beta V- and J-genes.

The PCR had 60 Vbeta and 13 Jbeta primers. Some clones are missing from TCRdb's copy, which holds only in-frame ones; the method was immunoSEQ multiplex PCR. The table has 200,000 to 250,000 clones, approximately 90% seen once. The CDR3 runs 14 residues. Germline values: CDR1 MGHDK, CDR2 SYGVNS. The V end was cut by 5 bases, the J end by 1 base, with 11 bases between. The TCR sequence derives from a young woman in good health and CMV-seronegative. Sequencing was done on a sample of PBMCs. This rearrangement joins TRBV25-1 to TRBJ1-1, with unresolved D. CDR3 residues: CASSRRGSNTEAFF. CDR3 DNA: TGTGCCAGCAGTAGGCGGGGTTCGAACACTGAAGCTTTCTTT.